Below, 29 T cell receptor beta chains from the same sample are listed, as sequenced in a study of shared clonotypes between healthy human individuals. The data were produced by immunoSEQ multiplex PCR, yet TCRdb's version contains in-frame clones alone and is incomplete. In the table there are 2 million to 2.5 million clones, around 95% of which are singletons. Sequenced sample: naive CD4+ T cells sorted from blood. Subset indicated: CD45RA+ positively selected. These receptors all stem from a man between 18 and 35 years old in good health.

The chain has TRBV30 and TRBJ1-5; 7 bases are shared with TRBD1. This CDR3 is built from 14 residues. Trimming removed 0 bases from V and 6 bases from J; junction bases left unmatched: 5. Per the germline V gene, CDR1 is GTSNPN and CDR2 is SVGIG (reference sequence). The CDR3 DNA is TGTGCCTGGAGTGTAGGAGGGGGCCCTCAGCCCCAGCATTTT. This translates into CAWSVGGGPQPQHF.

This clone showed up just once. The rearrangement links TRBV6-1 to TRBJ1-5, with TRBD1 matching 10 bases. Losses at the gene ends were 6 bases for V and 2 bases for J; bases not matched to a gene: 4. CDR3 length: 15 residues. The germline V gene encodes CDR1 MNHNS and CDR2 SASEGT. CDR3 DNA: TGTGCCAGCAGGGGGACAGGGGCGGGCAATCAGCCCCAGCATTTT. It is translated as CASRGTGAGNQPQHF.

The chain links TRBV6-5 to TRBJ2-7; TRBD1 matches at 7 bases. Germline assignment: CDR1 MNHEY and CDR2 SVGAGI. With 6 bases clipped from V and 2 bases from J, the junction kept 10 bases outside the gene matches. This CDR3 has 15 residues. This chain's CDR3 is CASRPSGTAAYEQYF. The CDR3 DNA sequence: TGTGCCAGCAGGCCATCCGGGACAGCTGCCTACGAGCAGTACTTC.

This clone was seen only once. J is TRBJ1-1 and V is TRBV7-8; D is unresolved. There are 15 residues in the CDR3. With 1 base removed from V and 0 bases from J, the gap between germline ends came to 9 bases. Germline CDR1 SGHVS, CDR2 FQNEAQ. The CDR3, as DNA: TGTGCCAGCAGCTTAGGTCAGGTACTGAACACTGAAGCTTTCTTT. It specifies CASSLGQVLNTEAFF.

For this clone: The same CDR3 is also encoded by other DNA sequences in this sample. CDR3 sequence reads: CASSYSDRGNQPQHF. The CDR3, as DNA: TGTGCCAGCAGTTACTCGGACAGGGGCAATCAGCCCCAGCATTTT. The chain is built from TRBV6-5 and TRBJ1-5; 8 nucleotides align to TRBD1. CDR1 is MNHEY and CDR2 is SVGAGI in the germline V gene. This CDR3 spans 15 amino acids. Losses at the gene ends were 0 bases for V and 2 bases for J; bases not matched to a gene: 0.

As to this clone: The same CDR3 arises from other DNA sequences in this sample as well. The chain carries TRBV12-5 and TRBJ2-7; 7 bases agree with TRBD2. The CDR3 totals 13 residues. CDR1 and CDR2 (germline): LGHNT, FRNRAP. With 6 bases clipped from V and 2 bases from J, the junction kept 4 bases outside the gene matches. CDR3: CASGLGGTYEQYF. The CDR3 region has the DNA TGTGCTAGTGGCCTCGGGGGGACCTACGAGCAGTACTTC.

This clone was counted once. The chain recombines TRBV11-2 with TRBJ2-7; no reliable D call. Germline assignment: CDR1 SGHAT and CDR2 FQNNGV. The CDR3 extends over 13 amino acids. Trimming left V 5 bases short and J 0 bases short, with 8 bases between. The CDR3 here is CASSPFSSYEQYF. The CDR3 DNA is TGTGCCAGCAGCCCCTTTAGCTCCTACGAGCAGTACTTC.

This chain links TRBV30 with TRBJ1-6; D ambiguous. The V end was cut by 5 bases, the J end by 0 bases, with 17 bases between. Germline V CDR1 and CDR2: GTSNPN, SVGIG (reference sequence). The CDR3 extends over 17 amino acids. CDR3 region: CAWANPKRSSYNSPLHF. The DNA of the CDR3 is TGTGCCTGGGCAAACCCCAAGAGGAGCTCCTATAATTCACCCCTCCACTTT.

CDR3 coding DNA: TGCGCCAGCAGCAATGGACAGACGAACACCGGGGAGCTGTTTTTT. Its translation: CASSNGQTNTGELFF. The chain combines TRBV5-1 with TRBJ2-2; maybe TRBD1 (6 bases). The V and J ends lost 4 bases and 0 bases respectively, with 10 bases between them. The CDR3 consists of 15 residues. The germline CDR1 and CDR2 sequences are SGHRS and YFSETQ.

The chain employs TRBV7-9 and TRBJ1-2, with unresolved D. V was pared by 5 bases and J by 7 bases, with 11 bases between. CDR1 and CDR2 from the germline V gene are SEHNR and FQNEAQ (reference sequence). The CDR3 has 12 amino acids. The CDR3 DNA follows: TGTGCCAGCAGCCCATCTGAGTTTGGCTACACCTTC. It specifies CASSPSEFGYTF.

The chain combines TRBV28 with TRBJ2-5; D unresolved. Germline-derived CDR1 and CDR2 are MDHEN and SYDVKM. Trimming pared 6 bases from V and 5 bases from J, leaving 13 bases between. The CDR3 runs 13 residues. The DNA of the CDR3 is TGTGCCAGCAGCCGAACGCCAAGGGAGACCCAGTACTTC. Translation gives CASSRTPRETQYF.

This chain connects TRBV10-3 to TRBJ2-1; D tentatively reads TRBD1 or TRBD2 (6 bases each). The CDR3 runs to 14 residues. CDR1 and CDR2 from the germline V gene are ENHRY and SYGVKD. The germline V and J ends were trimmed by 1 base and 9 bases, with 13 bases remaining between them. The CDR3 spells CAISELTGAGEQFF. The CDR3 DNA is TGTGCCATCAGTGAGTTGACGGGGGCGGGTGAGCAGTTCTTC.

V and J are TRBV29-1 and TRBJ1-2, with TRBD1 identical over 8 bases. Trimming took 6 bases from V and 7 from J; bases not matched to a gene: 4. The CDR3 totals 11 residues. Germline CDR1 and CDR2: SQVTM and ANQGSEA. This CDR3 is CSVGQGAGYTF. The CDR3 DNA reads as TGCAGCGTGGGTCAGGGGGCTGGCTACACCTTC.

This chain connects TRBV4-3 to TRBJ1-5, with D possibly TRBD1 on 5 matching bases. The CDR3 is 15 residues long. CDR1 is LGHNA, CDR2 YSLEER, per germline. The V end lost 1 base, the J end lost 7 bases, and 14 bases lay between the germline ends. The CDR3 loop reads CASSQGDEGPQPQHF. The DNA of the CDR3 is TGCGCCAGCAGCCAAGGGGACGAAGGTCCCCAGCCCCAGCATTTT.

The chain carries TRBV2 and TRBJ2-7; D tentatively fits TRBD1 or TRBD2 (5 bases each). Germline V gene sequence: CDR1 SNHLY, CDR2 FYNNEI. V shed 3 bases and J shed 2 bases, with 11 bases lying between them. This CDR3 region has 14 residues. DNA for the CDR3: TGTGCCAGCAGTGACTTGCCGGGGCCCTACGAGCAGTACTTC. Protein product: CASSDLPGPYEQYF. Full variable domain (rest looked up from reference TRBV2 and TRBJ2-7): EPEVTQTPSHQVTQMGQEVILRCVPISNHLYFYWYRQILGQKVEFLVSFYNNEISEKSEIFDDQFSVERPDGSNFTLKIRSTKLEDSAMYFCASSDLPGPYEQYFGPGTRLTVT.

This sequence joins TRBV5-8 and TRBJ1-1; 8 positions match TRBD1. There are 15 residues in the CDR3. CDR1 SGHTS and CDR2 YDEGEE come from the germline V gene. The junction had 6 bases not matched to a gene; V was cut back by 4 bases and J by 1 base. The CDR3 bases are TGTGCCAGCAGCCCCACTGGACAGGGGAACACTGAAGCTTTCTTT. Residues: CASSPTGQGNTEAFF.

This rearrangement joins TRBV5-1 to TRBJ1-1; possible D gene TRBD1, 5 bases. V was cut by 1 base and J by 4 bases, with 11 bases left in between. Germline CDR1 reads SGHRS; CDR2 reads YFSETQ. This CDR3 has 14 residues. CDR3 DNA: TGCGCCAGCAGCTTGATTGACAGCCCCACTGAAGCTTTCTTT. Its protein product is CASSLIDSPTEAFF.

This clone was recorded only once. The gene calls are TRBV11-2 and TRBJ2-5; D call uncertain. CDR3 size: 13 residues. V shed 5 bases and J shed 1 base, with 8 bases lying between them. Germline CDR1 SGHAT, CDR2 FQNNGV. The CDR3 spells CASSPSLQETQYF. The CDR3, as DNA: TGTGCCAGCAGCCCGTCCCTCCAAGAGACCCAGTACTTC.

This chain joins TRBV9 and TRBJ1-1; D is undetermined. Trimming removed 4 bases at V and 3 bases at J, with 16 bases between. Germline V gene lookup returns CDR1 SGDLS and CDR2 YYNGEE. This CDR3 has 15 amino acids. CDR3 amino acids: CASSPLRRADTEAFF. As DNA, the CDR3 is TGTGCCAGCAGCCCCCTGAGGAGGGCAGACACTGAAGCTTTCTTT. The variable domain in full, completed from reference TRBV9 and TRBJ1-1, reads DSGVTQTPKHLITATGQRVTLRCSPRSGDLSVYWYQQSLDQGLQFLIQYYNGEERAKGNILERFSAQQFPDLHSELNLSSLELGDSALYFCASSPLRRADTEAFFGQGTRLTVV.

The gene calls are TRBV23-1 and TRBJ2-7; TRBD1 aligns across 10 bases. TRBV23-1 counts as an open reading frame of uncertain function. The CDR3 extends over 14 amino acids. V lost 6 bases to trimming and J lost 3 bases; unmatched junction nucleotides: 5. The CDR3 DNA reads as TGCGCCAGCAGATTGGGACAGGGGAACTACGAGCAGTACTTC. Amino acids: CASRLGQGNYEQYF.

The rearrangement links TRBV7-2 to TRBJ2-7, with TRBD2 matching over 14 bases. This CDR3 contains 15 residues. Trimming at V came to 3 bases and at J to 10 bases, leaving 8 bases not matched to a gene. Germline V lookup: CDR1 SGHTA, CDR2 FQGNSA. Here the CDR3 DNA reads TGTGCCAGCAGCTTCTCCGGGACTAGCGGGAGTTTCCAGTACTTC. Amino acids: CASSFSGTSGSFQYF.

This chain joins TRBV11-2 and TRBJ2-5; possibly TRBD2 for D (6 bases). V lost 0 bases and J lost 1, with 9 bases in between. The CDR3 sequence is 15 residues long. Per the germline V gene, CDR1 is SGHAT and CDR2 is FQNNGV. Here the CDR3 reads CASSLDGTFQETQYF. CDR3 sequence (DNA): TGTGCCAGCAGCTTAGATGGGACTTTCCAAGAGACCCAGTACTTC.

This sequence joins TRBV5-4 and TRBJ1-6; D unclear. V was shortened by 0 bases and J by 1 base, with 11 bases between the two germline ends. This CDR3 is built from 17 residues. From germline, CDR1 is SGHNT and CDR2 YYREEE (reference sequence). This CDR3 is CASSLAKVGSYNSPLHF. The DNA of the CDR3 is TGTGCCAGCAGCTTGGCCAAGGTTGGGTCCTATAATTCACCCCTCCACTTT. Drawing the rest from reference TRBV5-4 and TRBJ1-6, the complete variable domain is ETGVTQSPTHLIKTRGQQVTLRCSSQSGHNTVSWYQQALGQGPQFIFQYYREEENGRGNFPPRFSGLQFPNYSSELNVNALELDDSALYLCASSLAKVGSYNSPLHFGNGTRLTVT.

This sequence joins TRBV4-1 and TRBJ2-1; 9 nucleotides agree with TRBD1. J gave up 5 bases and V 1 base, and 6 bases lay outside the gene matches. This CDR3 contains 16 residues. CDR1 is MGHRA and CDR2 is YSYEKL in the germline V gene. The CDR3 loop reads CASSQGGDRVNNEQFF. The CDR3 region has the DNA TGCGCCAGCAGCCAAGGGGGGGACAGGGTTAACAATGAGCAGTTCTTC.

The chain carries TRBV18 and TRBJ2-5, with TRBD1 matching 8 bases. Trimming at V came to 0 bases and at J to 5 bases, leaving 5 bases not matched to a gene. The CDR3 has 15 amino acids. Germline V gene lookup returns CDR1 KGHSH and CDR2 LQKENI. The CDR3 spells CASSPPMDRVETQYF. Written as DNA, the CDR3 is TGTGCCAGCTCACCACCGATGGACAGGGTGGAGACCCAGTACTTC.

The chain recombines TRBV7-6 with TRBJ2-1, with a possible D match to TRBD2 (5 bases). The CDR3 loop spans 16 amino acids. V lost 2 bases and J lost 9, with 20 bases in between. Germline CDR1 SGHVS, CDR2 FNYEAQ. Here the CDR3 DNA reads TGTGCCAGCAGCTTACGCTCCCCGACTACCGGCGGTGAGCAGTTCTTC. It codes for CASSLRSPTTGGEQFF.

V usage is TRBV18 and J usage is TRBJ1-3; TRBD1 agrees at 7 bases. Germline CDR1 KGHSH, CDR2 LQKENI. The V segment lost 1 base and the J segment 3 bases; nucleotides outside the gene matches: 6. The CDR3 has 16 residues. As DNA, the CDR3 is TGTGCCAGCTCACCACAGACAGGGATCTATGGAAACACCATATATTTT. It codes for CASSPQTGIYGNTIYF.

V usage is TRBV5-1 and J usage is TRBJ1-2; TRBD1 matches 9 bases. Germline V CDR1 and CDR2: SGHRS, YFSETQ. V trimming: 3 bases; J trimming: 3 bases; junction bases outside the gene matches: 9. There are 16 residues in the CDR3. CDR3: CASSYPQGAGDYGYTF. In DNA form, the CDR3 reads TGCGCCAGCAGCTACCCACAGGGGGCAGGGGACTATGGCTACACCTTC.

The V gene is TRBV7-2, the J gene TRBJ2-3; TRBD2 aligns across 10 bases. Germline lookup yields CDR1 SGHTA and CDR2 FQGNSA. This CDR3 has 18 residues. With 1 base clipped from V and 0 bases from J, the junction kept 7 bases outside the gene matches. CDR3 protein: CASSLGMSSGSSTDTQYF. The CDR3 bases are TGTGCCAGCAGCTTAGGCATGTCTAGCGGGAGTAGCACAGATACGCAGTATTTT.